This T cell receptor beta chain comes out of a study of cytomegalovirus exposure and HLA in healthy donors listed by TCRdb under 2017. Regarding the complete study: An earlier analysis of 550 to 700 of the donors reported 250 to 300 Gb of sequence data and roughly 110 million unique TCR beta sequences from 150 million to 200 million T cells. Roughly 300 gigabases of sequencing data and roughly 80 million unique TCR sequences made up an early release that covered 640 HLA-typed donors. Among the roughly 400 genotyped donors, approximately 81% belonged to the genetic ancestry cluster associated with self-reported Caucasian donors. The aim of the study was to test whether cataloging public T cell receptors could identify signatures of past pathogen exposure. Using immunosequencing, the study profiled T cell repertoires from 666 subjects and related those repertoires to cytomegalovirus serostatus. Besides the first cohort of under 700 subjects, a separate validation cohort made up of roughly 130 different subjects was used. The study combined high-throughput TCR immunosequencing, statistical association of individual TCRs with disease status, and machine learning to predict cytomegalovirus infection status. A later analysis re-analyzed previously published TCR beta repertoires from 666 donors and added high-resolution HLA genotyping to study TCR occurrence patterns. Rather than using new phenotypic data, the later analysis identified candidate immune exposures from TCR beta sequences and from how often those sequences occurred across donors. To decide whether each TCR beta V gene segment behaved as functional or pseudogenic, an earlier analysis of approximately 590 of the donors relied on high-throughput TCR beta sequencing. Donor age, sex, ethnicity and CMV serostatus were collected together with the repertoire data. A later genetic analysis took genome-wide SNP genotypes for about 55% of the roughly 700 donors and used that subset as a discovery cohort. All discovery cohort repertoires had been generated using a single sequencing platform. Both class I and class II loci were covered by HLA typing, at four-digit resolution. The number of typed donors differed by locus: about 620-640 for A, B, C, DRB1 and DQB1; some 500 for DQA1; 606 for DPA1; and roughly 490 for DPB1. Roughly 5 DR-DQ haplotypes were handled as single units for association and clustering, since linkage in the cohort was strong. Across about 370 genotyped donors of the cohort, an average of about 200,000 unique TCR beta nucleotide sequences per donor were sequenced, and 15% to 20% of those sequences were non-productive.

The library was made by the immunoSEQ multiplex PCR assay. The multiplex PCR relied on a mix of 60 forward primers for TCR Vbeta segments and 13 reverse primers for TCR Jbeta segments. Amplification of the CDR3 region of rearranged TCR beta genes was performed with a multiplex PCR assay on genomic DNA. The Illumina HiSeq System was used to sequence the amplified TCR beta libraries as 87-base-pair reads. From the authors' description of their analysis: A later analysis tallied approximately 87 million unique TCR beta chains across the 640 or so repertoires, and about 10 million of those chains were shared by two or more donors. Raw reads were error-corrected and collapsed into unique sequences with a nearest-neighbor algorithm that merged closely related sequences to remove PCR and sequencing errors. V, D and J gene segments were assigned by aligning CDR3 sequences to IMGT reference sequences. For a sequence to be retained, a match of at least six nucleotides was required to both a V gene segment and a J gene segment. A rearrangement was called productive if the CDR3 had no stop codons and remained in frame with V and J, and every other rearrangement was called non-productive. CDR3 was defined according to IMGT convention as the region running from the second conserved V-encoded cysteine to the conserved J-encoded phenylalanine. In an earlier analysis of roughly 580 of the donors, sequences lacking an unambiguous match to a single V gene segment were excluded. In an earlier analysis of several hundred of the donors, V segments were called functional above 56.7% productive rearrangements and were called segregating when the between-donor standard deviation exceeded 5%. A statistical classification framework was developed to diagnose cytomegalovirus status using the catalog of TCR beta chain sequences. V and J gene assignment, in a later analysis, came from comparing TCR nucleotide sequences with IMGT/GENE-DB human TR gene sequences. In a later analysis, CDR3 sequences and most-parsimonious VDJ recombination scenarios were assigned using the TCRdist pipeline. A later analysis defined each TCR beta chain by its CDR3 amino acid sequence plus V-gene family, and excluded reads lacking a unique V-gene family. As a way to deal with suspected cross-contamination and a sequencing artifact, a later analysis dropped roughly 600 nucleotide sequences that were highly shared and had low generation probability. For each public chain, a later analysis derived a clonal expansion index from normalized ranks of inferred template counts within each repertoire. In a later analysis, generation probabilities were computed with a VDJ recombination model fitted to out-of-frame rearrangements, and the resulting probabilities were checked against IGoR. In a later analysis, TCR-TCR, TCR-HLA and TCR-CMV co-occurrence was scored with hypergeometric tests, and a repertoire-size bias correction was applied to TCR pairs. A later analysis estimated false discovery rates by permuting HLA or CMV assignments 20 times. In a later analysis, co-occurring TCRs were grouped with DBSCAN, and TCRdist sequence similarity was added when clustering was performed within HLA-allele-positive subsets. For co-occurrence clustering, repertoires with fewer than 30,000 or more than 120,000 public chains were excluded, along with roughly five repertoires with anomalous nucleotide sharing. TCRdb holds this immuneACCESS table with in-frame rearrangements only. Some clones are missing; in checked studies, unresolved V genes explain under half, and the rest has no known cause. V and J calls and clone size come straight from that table; D and trimming were deduced from the DNA. For this sample there are some 160,000 clones; about 85% appear just once. Approximately 2.5% of the sample lies in the top ten.

Overall study results and their limits: According to a later analysis, parvovirus B19, influenza, CMV and Epstein-Barr virus appeared linked to several top co-occurrence clusters. Some IMGT-functional V segments, including TRBV6-2 and TRBV6-3, could not be distinguished by the 87-base-pair reads and were therefore excluded. According to a later genetic analysis, donors in an Asian-associated ancestry cluster had fewer N-insertions in productive TCRs than the approximately 630-donor mean. In a later analysis, HLA-associated TCR beta chains were found to be more clonally expanded and to have lower generation probabilities than equally common non-associated chains. The authors suggested that the approach could potentially be extended to other disease states and immunological phenotypes. At a false discovery rate of 0.05, a later analysis linked under 20,000 TCR beta sequences to specific HLA alleles. Roughly uniform sequencing depth across donors was assumed in presence/absence analyses, although this assumption may not hold. The study listed 150 to 200 TCR beta chains as associated with cytomegalovirus. The cohort was sequenced for TCR beta chains only, and without alpha or paired-chain data the features that could be detected were limited. Because HLA typing was unavailable for some donors at each locus, only the typed subset was used in association tests. The classifier was reported to diagnose cytomegalovirus status with high specificity and sensitivity in both the original and validation cohorts. Three of the identified cytomegalovirus-associated TCR beta chains were confirmed in vitro to be specific for cytomegalovirus antigens. When HLA alleles, especially DR and DQ, strongly co-occurred, attributing TCR associations to individual alleles was difficult. In a later analysis, TCR association rates were found to vary across HLA loci, with the most associated TCRs seen for DRB1 alleles and the fewest for HLA-C alleles. An association between a missense DCLRE1C variant and V-gene and J-gene trimming of TCR beta chains was found in a later genetic analysis and replicated in an independent cohort. The sequencing pipeline was judged likely to have produced a cluster of highly shared sequence variants as a technical artifact. Linkage disequilibrium might explain the correlated functional status among segregating V segments, but an unknown experimental factor could not be excluded. A further reported finding was that TCR beta sequences accurately predicted the HLA-A and HLA-B alleles for most subjects in the first cohort. Immune exposure information for the cohort was limited to CMV serostatus. Fewer than 20 rarely observed V segments, including chromosome 9 orphons, were excluded from the earlier analysis of just under 600 of the donors because counts were too low. Most CMV-associated TCR beta chains appeared to be HLA-restricted in a later analysis, and the HLA associations seemed to be driven largely by CMV exposure. While some public TCRs were present in many individuals, most TCR sequences turned up only very rarely across donors. In an earlier analysis of some 500 of the donors, most TCR beta V segments were observed in productive rearrangements about 87% or about 30% of the time, broadly matching IMGT annotations.

Taken from the germline V gene, the CDR1 and CDR2 loops are KGHSH and LQKENI. At the junction V is shortened by 3 bases and J by 1 base, with 9 bases in between. From cysteine to phenylalanine, the CDR3 is 14 amino acids long. Of the read, only the CDR3 DNA is kept; its 42 bases are in frame from base 1. The cohort consisted of more than 650 healthy bone marrow donors. At the time of sampling, every cohort member was nominally healthy, though immune exposures that went unrecorded were likely present. The donor tested CMV seropositive and was one of the 289 seropositive cohort members. A peripheral blood sample was collected from each donor, and TCR beta sequencing was performed on peripheral blood mononuclear cells. The Qiagen DNeasy Blood Extraction Kit was used to extract genomic DNA from the blood cell samples. Details on this clone: The antigen it binds to is not known. No base quality information exists; no much larger clone differs at one position.

Sequenced input: PBMCs. The sequence links TRBV18 to TRBJ2-5; TRBD1 is possibly the D segment (5 matching bases). The source is a man aged 25-45 years in good health and CMV-seropositive. The encoded CDR3 is CASSPTGSQETQYF. The DNA reads TGTGCCAGCTCACCCACAGGATCCCAAGAGACCCAGTACTTC. Outside the CDR3, residues come from the reference TRBV18 and TRBJ2-5 proteins, so the full variable domain is: NAGVMQNPRHLVRRRGQEARLRCSPMKGHSHVYWYRQLPEEGLKFMVYLQKENIIDESGMPKERFSAEFPKEGPSILRIQQVVRGDSAAYFCASSPTGSQETQYFGPGTRLLVL.